The 12 T cell receptor beta chains reported below all come from one sample, sequenced in a study of T cells in Graves' hyperthyroidism and ophthalmopathy. The source material, RNA transcripts, was used to amplify TCR beta CDR3 regions. HTBI primers were the set used in a first-round RT-PCR of the TCR CDR3. TCRdb called the multiplex PCR reads again in MiXCR, with one record for every CDR3 protein. Here the sample spans 45,000 to 75,000 distinct CDR3 sequences, about 50% being singletons. Specimen: blood. The receptors derive from a woman under 40 with Graves' ophthalmopathy.

This clonotype appeared many times. CDR3 in DNA: TGTGCCAGCAGCACCCTGGACAGGGTTGGAACCAGCGGCACCGGGGAGCTGTTTTTT. Encoded protein: CASSTLDRVGTSGTGELFF. V usage is TRBV5-5 and J usage is TRBJ2-2; 8 bases align to TRBD1. CDR1 SGHKS and CDR2 YYEKEE come from the germline V gene (reference sequence). The CDR3 loop spans 19 amino acids. V was pared by 4 bases and J by 4 bases, with 18 bases of the junction left unmatched.

Notes on this clonotype: This clone may be a read error of a much larger clone one base away. A read error is likely, as this CDR3 ends without the conserved phenylalanine or tryptophan. The rearrangement joins TRBV6-1 to TRBJ2-1; TRBD2 matches 10 bases. This CDR3 spans 17 amino acids. Trimming at V came to 5 bases and at J to 7 bases, leaving 14 bases not matched to a gene. Germline assignment: CDR1 MNHNS and CDR2 SASEGT. CDR3 DNA: TGTGCCAGCAGTTACGGGGCTAGCGGGAGTGTGTTGAATGAGCAGTTCCTC. Its protein product is CASSYGASGSVLNEQFL.

This clonotype was seen a handful of times. V usage is TRBV7-2 and J usage is TRBJ1-6; 10 bases map to TRBD1. After removal of 1 base from V and 10 bases from J, the junction contained 1 base not matched to a gene. Germline CDR1 and CDR2: SGHTA and FQGNSA. There are 14 residues in the CDR3. The CDR3 nucleotides read TGTGCCAGCAGCTTAGGGACAGGGGGGTCACCCCTCCACTTT. Protein: CASSLGTGGSPLHF.

The V and J genes are TRBV30 and TRBJ1-4, with a weak D call TRBD1 (5 bases). V lost 5 bases, J lost 7 bases, and 11 bases lay in between. The CDR3 spans 12 residues. CDR1 is GTSNPN and CDR2 is SVGIG in the germline V gene (reference sequence). The CDR3 here is CAWSGSGEKLFF. CDR3 nucleotides: TGTGCCTGGTCAGGGTCTGGTGAAAAACTGTTTTTT.

Points on this clonotype: This could be a read error, since a much larger clone is one nucleotide away. The chain carries TRBV28 and TRBJ1-2, with 7 bases aligning to TRBD1. The CDR3 is made up of 15 amino acids. V gave up 7 bases and J gave up 8 bases; unmatched junction bases: 16. The germline gives CDR1 MDHEN, CDR2 SYDVKM. The CDR3 DNA is TGTGCCAGCAAATCTTATCAGGGGGAGGAATTGGGCTACACCTTC. This encodes CASKSYQGEELGYTF.

This clonotype was counted at least ten times. This chain links TRBV5-8 with TRBJ2-1; 8 positions agree with TRBD2. The germline V gene encodes CDR1 SGHTS and CDR2 YDEGEE. The ends lost 4 bases at V and 4 bases at J; junction bases unmatched: 4. The CDR3 runs 14 residues. CDR3 region: CASSQREKYNEQFF. The CDR3 bases are TGTGCCAGCAGCCAGCGGGAGAAGTACAATGAGCAGTTCTTC.

J is TRBJ2-5 and V is TRBV12-3 or TRBV12-4; D could derive from TRBD1 or TRBD2 (6 bases each). Trimming took off 4 bases at V and 5 bases at J, with 14 bases between the two ends. There are 14 residues in the CDR3. CDR3 nucleotides: TGTGCCAGCAGTTCCCGGGGGCCGAATGAGACCCAGTACTTC. It translates to CASSSRGPNETQYF.

This clonotype has at least ten counts. The V call is TRBV7-6, the J call TRBJ2-5, with 8 bases lining up with TRBD2. The CDR3 is 18 residues long. Per the germline V gene, CDR1 is SGHVS and CDR2 is FNYEAQ. V shed 5 bases, J shed 1 base, and the junction held 15 bases outside the gene matches. In nucleotides, the CDR3 is TGTGCCAGCAGCGGTCGCGGAACACTAGCGGTTCTCCAAGAGACCCAGTACTTC. Translation gives CASSGRGTLAVLQETQYF.

This clonotype is deemed medium-sized. The V and J genes are TRBV10-3 and TRBJ2-7; no reliable D call. CDR3 length equals 11 residues. Germline assignment: CDR1 ENHRY and CDR2 SYGVKD. V lost 2 bases, J lost 4 bases, and 3 bases lay in between. In nucleotides, the CDR3 is TGTGCCATCAGTGAGATATACGAGCAGTACTTC. Its protein product is CAISEIYEQYF.

V is TRBV2 and J is TRBJ2-1; TRBD2 aligns across 9 bases. J lost 8 bases, V lost 0 bases, and 2 bases had no gene match. The length of the CDR3 is 14 residues. Germline lookup yields CDR1 SNHLY and CDR2 FYNNEI. CDR3 sequence: CASSEARGRDEQFF. CDR3 sequence (DNA): TGTGCCAGCAGTGAAGCGCGCGGGAGGGATGAGCAGTTCTTC.

The chain couples TRBV29-1 to TRBJ2-7; D is unresolved. Germline V gene data show CDR1 as SQVTM and CDR2 as ANQGSEA. The CDR3 length is 14 residues. Trimming stripped 4 bases from V and 0 bases from J, with 13 bases between. The CDR3 coding sequence is TGCAGCGTTGGCGAAGACGGAAGCTCCTACGAGCAGTACTTC. It yields the protein CSVGEDGSSYEQYF.

This clonotype was observed a few times. The chain carries TRBV30 and TRBJ2-5, with D unclear. The germline V gene has CDR1 GTSNPN and CDR2 SVGIG (reference sequence). V dropped 2 bases and J dropped 0 bases, with 7 bases sitting between them. CDR3 size: 13 residues. CDR3: CAWSRRDQETQYF. The CDR3 DNA reads as TGTGCCTGGAGTAGACGTGACCAAGAGACCCAGTACTTC.